The table lists the clone carrying this T cell receptor beta chain with a count of one. Other DNA sequences in this sample translate to the same CDR3. The V gene's germline CDR1 is SGDLS and CDR2 YYNGEE. V was cut by 0 bases and J by 0 bases, with 9 bases left in between. The CDR3 is 15 amino acids. This sample is drawn from a study of shared clonotypes between healthy human individuals. Data came from immunoSEQ multiplex PCR; TCRdb stores just in-frame clones and leaves some out. The sample lists approximately 1.9 million clones; approximately 92% were seen once. Naive CD8 populations comprised CD45RO-negative cells positively selected for CCR7, excluding terminally differentiated effector memory CD45RA+ cells.

The J gene is TRBJ1-1, the V gene TRBV9; D gene unclear. The receptor's source is a man younger than 30 in good health. Some clones in this sample may be carry-over from other donors' samples. The sequencing input was naive CD8+ T cells from PBMCs. DNA for the CDR3: TGTGCCAGCAGCGTAGGAGGGAACATGAACACTGAAGCTTTCTTT. This translates into CASSVGGNMNTEAFF.